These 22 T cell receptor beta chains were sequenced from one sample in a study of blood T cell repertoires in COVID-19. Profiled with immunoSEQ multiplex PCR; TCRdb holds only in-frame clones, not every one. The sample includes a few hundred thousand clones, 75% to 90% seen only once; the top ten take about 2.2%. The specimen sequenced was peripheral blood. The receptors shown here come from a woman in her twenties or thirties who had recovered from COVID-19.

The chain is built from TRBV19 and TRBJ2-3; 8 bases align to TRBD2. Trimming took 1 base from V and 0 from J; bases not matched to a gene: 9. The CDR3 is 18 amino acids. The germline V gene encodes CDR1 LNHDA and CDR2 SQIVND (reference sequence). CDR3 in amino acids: CASSIAGGPDLSTDTQYF. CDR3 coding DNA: TGTGCCAGTAGTATAGCGGGAGGGCCAGACTTAAGCACAGATACGCAGTATTTT. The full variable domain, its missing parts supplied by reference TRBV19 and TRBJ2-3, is DGGITQSPKYLFRKEGQNVTLSCEQNLNHDAMYWYRQDPGQGLRLIYYSQIVNDFQKGDIAEGYSVSREKKESFPLTVTSAQKNPTAFYLCASSIAGGPDLSTDTQYFGPGTRLTVL.

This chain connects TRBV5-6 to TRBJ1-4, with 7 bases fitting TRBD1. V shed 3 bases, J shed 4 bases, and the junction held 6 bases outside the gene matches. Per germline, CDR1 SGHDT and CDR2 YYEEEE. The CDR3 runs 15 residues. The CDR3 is CASSSGQGVNEKLFF. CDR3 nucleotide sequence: TGTGCCAGCAGCTCCGGGCAGGGGGTTAATGAAAAACTGTTTTTT.

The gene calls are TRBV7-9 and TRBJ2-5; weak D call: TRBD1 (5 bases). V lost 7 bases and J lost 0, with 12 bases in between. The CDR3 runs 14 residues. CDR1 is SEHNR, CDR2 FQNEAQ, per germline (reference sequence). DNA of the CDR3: TGTGCCAGCACCCCGACAGATAACCAAGAGACCCAGTACTTC. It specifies CASTPTDNQETQYF.

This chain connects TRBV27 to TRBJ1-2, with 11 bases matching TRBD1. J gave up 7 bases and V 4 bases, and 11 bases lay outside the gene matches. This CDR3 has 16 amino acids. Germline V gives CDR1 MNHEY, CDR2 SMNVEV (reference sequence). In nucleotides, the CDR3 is TGTGCCAGCAGTTCTTGGACAGGGGGCGGCTCTAGTGGCTACACCTTC. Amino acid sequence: CASSSWTGGGSSGYTF.

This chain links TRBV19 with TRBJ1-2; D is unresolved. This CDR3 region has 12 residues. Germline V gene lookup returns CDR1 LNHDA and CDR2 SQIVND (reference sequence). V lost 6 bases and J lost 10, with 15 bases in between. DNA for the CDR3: TGTGCCAGTAGAGCAGGCATGAGGGCCTACACCTTC. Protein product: CASRAGMRAYTF.

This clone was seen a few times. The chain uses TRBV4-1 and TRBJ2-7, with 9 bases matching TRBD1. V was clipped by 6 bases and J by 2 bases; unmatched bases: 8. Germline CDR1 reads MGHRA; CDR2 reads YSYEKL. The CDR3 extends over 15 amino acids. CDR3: CASRDPGQGPYEQYF. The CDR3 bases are TGCGCCAGCAGAGACCCGGGACAGGGCCCCTACGAGCAGTACTTC.

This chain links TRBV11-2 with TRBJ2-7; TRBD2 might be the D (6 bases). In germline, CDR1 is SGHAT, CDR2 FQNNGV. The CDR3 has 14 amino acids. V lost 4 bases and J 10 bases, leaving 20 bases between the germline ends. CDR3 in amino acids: CASSSNRGTGTQYF. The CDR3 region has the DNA TGTGCCAGCAGCTCGAATCGGGGAACCGGGACTCAGTACTTC. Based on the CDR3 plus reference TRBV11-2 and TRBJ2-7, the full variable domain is EAGVAQSPRYKIIEKRQSVAFWCNPISGHATLYWYQQILGQGPKLLIQFQNNGVVDDSQLPKDRFSAERLKGVDSTLKIQPAKLEDSAVYLCASSSNRGTGTQYFGPGTRLTVT.

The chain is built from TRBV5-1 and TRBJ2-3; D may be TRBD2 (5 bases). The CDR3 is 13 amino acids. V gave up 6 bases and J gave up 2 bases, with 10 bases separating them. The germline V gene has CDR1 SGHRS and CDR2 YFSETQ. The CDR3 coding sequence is TGCGCCAGCACCCCCGGGATCACAGATACGCAGTATTTT. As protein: CASTPGITDTQYF.

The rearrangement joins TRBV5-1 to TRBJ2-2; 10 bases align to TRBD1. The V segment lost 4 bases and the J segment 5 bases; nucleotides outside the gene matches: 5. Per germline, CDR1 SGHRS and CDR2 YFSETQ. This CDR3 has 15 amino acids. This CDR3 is CASSRQGALTGELFF. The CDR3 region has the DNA TGCGCCAGCAGCCGACAGGGGGCGCTGACCGGGGAGCTGTTTTTT.

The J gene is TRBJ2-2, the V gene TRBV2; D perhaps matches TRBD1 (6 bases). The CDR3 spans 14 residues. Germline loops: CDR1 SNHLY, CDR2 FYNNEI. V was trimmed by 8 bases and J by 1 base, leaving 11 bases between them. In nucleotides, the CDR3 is TGTGCCAGCGCCGGGACACGGAACACCGGGGAGCTGTTTTTT. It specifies CASAGTRNTGELFF.

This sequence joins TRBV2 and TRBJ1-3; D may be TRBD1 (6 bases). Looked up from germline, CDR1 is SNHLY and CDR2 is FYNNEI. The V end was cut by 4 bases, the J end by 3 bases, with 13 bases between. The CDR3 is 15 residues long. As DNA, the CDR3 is TGTGCCAGCAGTGGTGGGGGGGGCTTTGGAAACACCATATATTTT. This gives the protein CASSGGGGFGNTIYF.

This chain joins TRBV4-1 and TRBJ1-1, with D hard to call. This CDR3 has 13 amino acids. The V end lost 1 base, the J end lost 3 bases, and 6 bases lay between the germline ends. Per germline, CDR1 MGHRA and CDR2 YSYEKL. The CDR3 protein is CASSQGLDTEAFF. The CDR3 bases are TGCGCCAGCAGCCAAGGGCTGGACACTGAAGCTTTCTTT.

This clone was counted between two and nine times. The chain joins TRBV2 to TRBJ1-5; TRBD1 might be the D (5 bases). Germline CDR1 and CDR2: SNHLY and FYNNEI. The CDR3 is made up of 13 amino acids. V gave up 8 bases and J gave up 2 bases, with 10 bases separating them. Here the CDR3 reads CASGGLGNQPQHF. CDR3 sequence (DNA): TGTGCCAGCGGGGGGTTGGGCAATCAGCCCCAGCATTTT.

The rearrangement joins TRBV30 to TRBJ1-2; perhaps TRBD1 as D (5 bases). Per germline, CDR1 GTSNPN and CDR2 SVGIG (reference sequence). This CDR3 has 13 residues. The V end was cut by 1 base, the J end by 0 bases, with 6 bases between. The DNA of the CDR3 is TGTGCCTGGAGTGGGGGGGCTAACTATGGCTACACCTTC. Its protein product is CAWSGGANYGYTF.

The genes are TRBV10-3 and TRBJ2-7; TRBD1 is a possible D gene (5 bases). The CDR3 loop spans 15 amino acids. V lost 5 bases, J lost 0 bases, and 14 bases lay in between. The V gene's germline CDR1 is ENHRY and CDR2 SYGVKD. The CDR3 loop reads CAISPGYRSSYEQYF. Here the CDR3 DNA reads TGTGCCATCAGTCCAGGGTATCGAAGCTCCTACGAGCAGTACTTC.

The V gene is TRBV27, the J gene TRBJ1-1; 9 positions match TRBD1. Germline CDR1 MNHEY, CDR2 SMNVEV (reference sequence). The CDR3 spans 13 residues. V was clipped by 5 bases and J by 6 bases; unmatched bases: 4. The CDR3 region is CASSGQGISEAFF. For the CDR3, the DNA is TGTGCCAGCAGTGGACAGGGGATTTCTGAAGCTTTCTTT.

The CDR3 region has the DNA TGTGCCAGCAGTTTAGACAGGTACTATGGCTACACCTTC. The encoded protein is CASSLDRYYGYTF. V gene TRBV27 combines with J gene TRBJ1-2; TRBD1 might be the D (6 bases). Deletions cut 2 bases from V and 3 bases from J, with 7 bases between. The CDR3 totals 13 residues. In germline, CDR1 is MNHEY, CDR2 SMNVEV (reference sequence).

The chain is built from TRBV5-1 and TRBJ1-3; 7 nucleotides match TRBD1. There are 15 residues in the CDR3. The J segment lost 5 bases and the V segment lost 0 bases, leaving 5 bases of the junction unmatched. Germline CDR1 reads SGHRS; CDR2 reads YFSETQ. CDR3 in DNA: TGCGCCAGCAGCTTGGCTCCGGGACAGAGAAACACCATATATTTT. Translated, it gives CASSLAPGQRNTIYF.

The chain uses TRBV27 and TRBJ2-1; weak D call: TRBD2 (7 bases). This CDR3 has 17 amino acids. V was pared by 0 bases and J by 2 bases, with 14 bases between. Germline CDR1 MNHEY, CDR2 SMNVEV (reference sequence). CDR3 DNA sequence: TGTGCCAGCAGTTTATCTGGCGGGGGCCAGGCCTACAATGAGCAGTTCTTC. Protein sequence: CASSLSGGGQAYNEQFF.

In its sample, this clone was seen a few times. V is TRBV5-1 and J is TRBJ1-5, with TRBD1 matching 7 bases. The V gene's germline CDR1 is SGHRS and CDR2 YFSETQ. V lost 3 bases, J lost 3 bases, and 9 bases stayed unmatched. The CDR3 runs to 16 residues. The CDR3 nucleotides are TGCGCCAGCAGCTGGGGGACAGAAGGTATCAATCAGCCCCAGCATTTT. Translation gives CASSWGTEGINQPQHF.

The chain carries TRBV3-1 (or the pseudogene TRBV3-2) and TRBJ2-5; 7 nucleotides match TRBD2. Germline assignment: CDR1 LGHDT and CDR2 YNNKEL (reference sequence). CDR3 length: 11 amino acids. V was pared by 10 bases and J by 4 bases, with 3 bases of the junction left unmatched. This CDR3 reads CATGRIETQYF. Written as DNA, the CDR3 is TGTGCCACCGGGAGGATAGAGACCCAGTACTTC.

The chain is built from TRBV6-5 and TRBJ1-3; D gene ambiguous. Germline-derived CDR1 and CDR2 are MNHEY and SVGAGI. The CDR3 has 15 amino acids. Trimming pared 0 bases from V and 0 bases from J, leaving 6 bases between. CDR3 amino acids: CASSYSRASGNTIYF. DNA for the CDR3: TGTGCCAGCAGTTACTCTAGAGCCTCTGGAAACACCATATATTTT.